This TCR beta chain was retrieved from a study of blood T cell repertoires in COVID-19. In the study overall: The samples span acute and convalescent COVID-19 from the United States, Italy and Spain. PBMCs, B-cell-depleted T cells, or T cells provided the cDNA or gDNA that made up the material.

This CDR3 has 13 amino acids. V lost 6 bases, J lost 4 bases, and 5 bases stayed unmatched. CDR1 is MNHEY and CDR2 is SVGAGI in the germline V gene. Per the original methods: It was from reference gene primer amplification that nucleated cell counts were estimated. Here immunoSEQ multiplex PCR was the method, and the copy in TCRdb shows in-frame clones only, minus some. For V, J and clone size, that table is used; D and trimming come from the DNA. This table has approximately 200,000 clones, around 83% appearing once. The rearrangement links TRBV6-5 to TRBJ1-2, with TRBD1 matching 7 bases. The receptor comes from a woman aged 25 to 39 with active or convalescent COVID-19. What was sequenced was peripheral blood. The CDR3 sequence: CASRDRVGYGYTF. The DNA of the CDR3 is TGTGCCAGCAGAGACAGGGTTGGCTATGGCTACACCTTC.